Listed below are T cell receptor beta chains from one sample, sequenced in a study of T cells in Graves' hyperthyroidism and ophthalmopathy. TCRdb itself ran the multiplex PCR reads through MiXCR, one entry per CDR3 protein. The table shows a few hundred thousand distinct CDR3 sequences, with 15% to 19% occurring only once. Sequencing was done on a sample of blood. These receptors came from a woman in her twenties or thirties with Graves' hyperthyroidism. CDR3s include the opening cysteine and the closing phenylalanine or tryptophan. D genes are given only for firm matches. Only some rows state a clone size, as once, few, many or a class for expanded clones.

clone_size j_call v_call d_call cdr3_aa cdr3_nt
- TRBJ1-4 TRBV6-1 - CASSEIWANREKLFF TGTGCCAGCAGTGAAATTTGGGCAAACCGGGAAAAACTGTTTTTT
few TRBJ1-5 TRBV10-2 - CASSLVPSREQHF TGCGCCAGCAGTTTGGTCCCTTCCCGGGAACAGCATTTT
many TRBJ2-1 TRBV7-6 - CASSLPSGAYNEQFF TGTGCCAGCAGCTTACCCTCGGGAGCCTACAATGAGCAGTTCTTC
- TRBJ2-1 TRBV5-5 - CASSLRLATGEQFF TGTGCCAGCAGCTTAAGATTAGCGACCGGTGAGCAGTTCTTC
many TRBJ2-2 TRBV2 - CASSREWGTGELFF TGTGCCAGCAGTCGGGAGTGGGGCACCGGGGAGCTGTTTTTT
many TRBJ2-5 TRBV5-1 - CASSLQETQYF TGTGCCAGCAGCTTACAAGAGACCCAGTACTTC
- TRBJ2-5 TRBV28 - CASNRRPQETQYF TGTGCCAGCAATAGGAGGCCGCAAGAGACCCAGTACTTC
- TRBJ2-1 TRBV4-1 TRBD2 CASSPLILLANEQFF TGCGCCAGCAGCCCCCTAATACTACTAGCGAATGAGCAGTTCTTC
few TRBJ2-1 TRBV7-2 TRBD2 CASSTTRAGGEQFF TGTGCCAGCAGTACCACCAGAGCGGGAGGTGAGCAGTTCTTC
many TRBJ1-1 TRBV3-1 TRBD1 CASSPLLHRGRMNTEAFF TGTGCCAGCAGCCCGCTTCTCCACAGGGGGAGAATGAACACTGAAGCTTTCTTT
many TRBJ2-7 TRBV6-1 TRBD2 CASRTPTGLVAYEQYF TGTGCCAGCAGAACCCCGACGGGACTAGTAGCCTACGAGCAGTACTTC
- TRBJ1-2 TRBV14 - CASSQDASQGSYYNGYTF TGTGCCAGCAGCCAAGACGCAAGCCAGGGGAGCTATTACAATGGCTACACCTTC
many TRBJ2-5 TRBV12-3/TRBV12-4 - CASSLKGRETQYF TGTGCCAGCAGTTTAAAGGGCAGAGAGACCCAGTACTTC
few TRBJ2-3 TRBV11-2 TRBD2 CASSTTSGSLTDTQYF TGTGCCAGCAGTACGACTAGCGGGAGTTTGACAGATACGCAGTATTTT
many TRBJ2-7 TRBV2 - CASGGRSYEQYF TGTGCCAGCGGTGGAAGGTCCTACGAGCAGTACTTC
many TRBJ2-7 TRBV9 - CASSVDEGRLYEQYF TGTGCCAGCAGCGTAGACGAGGGAAGGTTGTACGAGCAGTACTTC
many TRBJ2-1 TRBV27 - CASERTGQQFF TGTGCCAGCGAACGTACGGGGCAGCAGTTCTTC
- TRBJ2-1 TRBV19 - CASSIGLTYEQFF TGTGCCAGTAGTATTGGATTGACGTATGAGCAGTTCTTC
- TRBJ2-1 TRBV5-1 TRBD1 CASSSIQGAGSYNEQFF TGCGCCAGCAGCTCGATACAGGGGGCTGGCTCCTACAATGAGCAGTTCTTC
many TRBJ2-1 TRBV27 TRBD2 CASSLPGLGHNEQFF TGTGCCAGCAGTCTTCCGGGACTAGGGCACAATGAGCAGTTCTTC
many TRBJ1-5 TRBV20-1 - CSAARGGNQPQHF TGCAGTGCTGCCCGGGGGGGGAATCAGCCCCAGCATTTT
many TRBJ2-7 TRBV27 - CASSLTGFGTPTYEQYF TGTGCCAGCAGTTTAACGGGTTTCGGGACACCAACCTACGAGCAGTACTTC